The rows below give T cell receptor beta chains drawn from one sample of a study of blood T cell repertoires in COVID-19. Libraries were prepared by immunoSEQ multiplex PCR; TCRdb keeps only in-frame clonotypes and omits some of them. Of a few hundred thousand clones in the sample, over 85% were seen once. Specimen: PBMCs or T cells enriched from blood (not recorded which). All receptors derive from a young woman who had recovered from COVID-19. Each CDR3 is given with its conserved first and last residue. D genes are given only for firm matches. The listing skips clone size in some rows; elsewhere it reads once, few, many or a size class.

size | J | D | V | DNA | CDR3
NA | TRBJ1-1 | NA | TRBV9 | TGTGCCAGCAGCGTAGCTACGGGATCCTACACTGAAGCTTTCTTT | CASSVATGSYTEAFF
NA | TRBJ2-7 | NA | TRBV2 | TGTGCCAGCAGTGAAGGGGAGCCGGGTCTGTCCTACGAGCAGTACTTC | CASSEGEPGLSYEQYF
NA | TRBJ2-1 | TRBD2 | TRBV9 | TGTGCCAGCAGTTACAGCGGGAATCCCTACAATGAGCAGTTCTTC | CASSYSGNPYNEQFF
NA | TRBJ1-1 | NA | TRBV9 | TGTGCCAGCAGCGTAGGACTGACCGGCCCAGAAGGTGAAGCTTTCTTT | CASSVGLTGPEGEAFF
NA | TRBJ1-1 | NA | TRBV3-1/TRBV3-2 | TGTGCCAGTATGGACAGGAACACTGAAGCTTTCTTT | CASMDRNTEAFF
once | TRBJ2-7 | TRBD1 | TRBV7-6 | TGTGCCAGCAGCTTAGCGGGGGACAGGGTGTACGAGCAGTACTTC | CASSLAGDRVYEQYF
NA | TRBJ2-5 | NA | TRBV6-5 | TGTGCCAGCAGTTACGGTGGCAGGGGTGGCCAAGAGACCCAGTACTTC | CASSYGGRGGQETQYF
NA | TRBJ1-5 | NA | TRBV4-2 | TGTGCCAGCAGCCAAGTGGGGCAGCCGAATCAGCCCCAGCATTTT | CASSQVGQPNQPQHF
NA | TRBJ2-5 | NA | TRBV6-5 | TGTGCCAGCAGCCGACTCCGGATACACGAGACCCAGTACTTC | CASSRLRIHETQYF
NA | TRBJ2-5 | NA | TRBV12-3/TRBV12-4 | TGTGCCAGCAGTTCCCGGGAACAAGAGACCCAGTACTTC | CASSSREQETQYF
NA | TRBJ2-1 | NA | TRBV18 | TGTGCCAGCTCACCACTGAGCTCCTACAATGAGCAGTTCTTC | CASSPLSSYNEQFF
NA | TRBJ1-6 | NA | TRBV2 | TGTGCCAGCAGTGAAGATGGGGGGTCAAGGGGTTCACCCCTCCACTTT | CASSEDGGSRGSPLHF
NA | TRBJ2-7 | TRBD1 | TRBV24-1 | TGTGCCACCAGTCAGCCGGGACAGGACATCATGTACTTC | CATSQPGQDIMYF
NA | TRBJ2-1 | TRBD1 | TRBV10-2 | TGCGCCAGCAGCTCGTATACTTCGACAGGGATTAGTATCAATGAGCAGTTCTTC | CASSSYTSTGISINEQFF
NA | TRBJ2-7 | NA | TRBV6-5 | TGTGCCAGCAGTTACTCTAAACAGGGCAGCTACGAGCAGTACTTC | CASSYSKQGSYEQYF
NA | TRBJ2-2 | NA | TRBV5-6 | TGTGCCAGCAGCTCCCGACTAGCGAACACCGGGGAGCTGTTTTTT | CASSSRLANTGELFF
NA | TRBJ1-1 | NA | TRBV9 | TGTGCCAGCAGCGCCGACGAAGGTGGGACAATCAAGGCTTTCTTT | CASSADEGGTIKAFF
NA | TRBJ2-2 | TRBD1 | TRBV11-3 | TGTGCCAGCAGCCCGACAGGGGACACCGGGGAGCTGTTTTTT | CASSPTGDTGELFF
NA | TRBJ2-7 | TRBD1 | TRBV24-1 | TGTGCCAGAACGAGTCCTGATACAGGGGAAAATTACGAGCAGTACTTC | CARTSPDTGENYEQYF
NA | TRBJ1-2 | NA | TRBV3-1/TRBV3-2 | TGTGCCAGCAGCTATAGACTCGACTTCTATGGCTACACCTTC | CASSYRLDFYGYTF
NA | TRBJ1-5 | NA | TRBV10-3 | TGTGCCATCAGTCGGGAAAAAGGAAGCAATCAGCCCCAGCATTTT | CAISREKGSNQPQHF
NA | TRBJ1-1 | TRBD1 | TRBV11-2 | TGTGCCAGCAGCACCGTTCCCCACACAGGGGCCCCTGAAGCTTTCTTT | CASSTVPHTGAPEAFF